This TCR beta chain is from a study of beta chain features in type 1 diabetes. For the study at large: Cell yields, gender and age were similar in healthy donors and patients.

Germline V gene sequence: CDR1 MGHRA, CDR2 YSYEKL. The CDR3 is made up of 16 amino acids. The V and J ends lost 0 bases and 9 bases, in that order; junction bases with no gene match: 8. Whole-study findings and limits: TCRB CDR3s were moderately but significantly shorter in Type 1 diabetes patients in all four CD4+ subsets.

In the case of this clone: The antigen remains undetermined.

Every isolated RNA sample was fully reverse transcribed, so sequencing captured expressed TCRB transcripts. The protocol was immunoSEQ multiplex PCR, while the TCRdb copy is restricted to in-frame clones and leaves out a portion. There are roughly 150,000 clones in the sample; approximately 9.1% occur only once, and 0.7% lies in the top ten. The sample consisted of central memory CD4+ T cells from blood. The genes are TRBV4-1 and TRBJ2-1; 10 bases align to TRBD2. The clonotype comes from a woman in her 30s with type 1 diabetes. In DNA form, the CDR3 reads TGCGCCAGCAGCCAAGATCGGGTAGCGGGAGGATTTGAGCAGTTCTTC. Amino acids: CASSQDRVAGGFEQFF.